This T cell receptor beta chain came from a study of shared clonotypes between healthy human individuals. V was clipped by 5 bases and J by 2 bases; unmatched bases: 7. This CDR3 region has 15 residues. The V gene's germline CDR1 is SGHRS and CDR2 YFSETQ. Note on this clone: Its antigen remains unidentified.

Repertoires were generated with immunoSEQ multiplex PCR, while TCRdb's copy carries only in-frame clones and drops some. The data contain around 600,000 clones, around 97% of them singletons. Study outcomes and limitations: The sharing of 4% to 5.5% of naive CD4 clonotypes was seen across a handful of donors.

V usage is TRBV5-1 and J usage is TRBJ2-1; TRBD2 matches 7 bases. Material for sequencing was naive CD4+ T cells sorted from blood. This sample's subset: CD45RA+ positively selected. The TCR was taken from a woman in her 30s in good health. CDR3 DNA: TGCGCCAGCAGTTTATCCGGGACTACCTACAATGAGCAGTTCTTC. It encodes CASSLSGTTYNEQFF.